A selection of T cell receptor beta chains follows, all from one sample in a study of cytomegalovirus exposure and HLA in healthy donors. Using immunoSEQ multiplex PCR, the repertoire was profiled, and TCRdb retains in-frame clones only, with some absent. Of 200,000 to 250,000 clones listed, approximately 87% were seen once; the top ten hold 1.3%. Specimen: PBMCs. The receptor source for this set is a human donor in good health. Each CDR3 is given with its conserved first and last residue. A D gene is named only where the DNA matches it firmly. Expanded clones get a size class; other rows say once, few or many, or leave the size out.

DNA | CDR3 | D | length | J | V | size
TGTGCCAGCAGTTCTCGACCCGGGACTGAATACGAGCAGTACTTC | CASSSRPGTEYEQYF | . | 15 | TRBJ2-7 | TRBV27 | .
TGTGCCAGTAGTGAGGGACAGGGAGACACTGAAGCTTTCTTT | CASSEGQGDTEAFF | TRBD1 | 14 | TRBJ1-1 | TRBV19 | .
TGCGCCAGCAGCCAAGAAACCCTAGCGGGTAGCTCCTACAATGAGCAGTTCTTC | CASSQETLAGSSYNEQFF | TRBD2 | 18 | TRBJ2-1 | TRBV4-1 | .
TGTGCCAGCAGTTTAAGGGGTGCCTCCGGGGAGCTGTTTTTT | CASSLRGASGELFF | . | 14 | TRBJ2-2 | TRBV28 | .
TGTGCCAGCAGTACTTTATCGGGCCGGGGAAGGGATGAGCAGTTCTTC | CASSTLSGRGRDEQFF | . | 16 | TRBJ2-1 | TRBV27 | .
TGTGCCAGCAGCTTGGCCGGGACTAGCGGCTACGAGCAGTACTTC | CASSLAGTSGYEQYF | TRBD2 | 15 | TRBJ2-7 | TRBV5-8 | few
TGTGCCAGCAGCTTCCCTAGGGGGATGGCAGATACGCAGTATTTT | CASSFPRGMADTQYF | . | 15 | TRBJ2-3 | TRBV13 | .
TGTGCCACTTCGCCCGGGACAGGGGATTACAATGAGCAGTTCTTC | CATSPGTGDYNEQFF | TRBD1 | 15 | TRBJ2-1 | TRBV15 | .
TGTGCCTGGGGGCAGGTCGGATATCAGCCCCAGCATTTT | CAWGQVGYQPQHF | . | 13 | TRBJ1-5 | TRBV30 | .
TGTGCCAGCCCTGTTCAGGGGGCGATCGTAGATGGCTACACCTTC | CASPVQGAIVDGYTF | TRBD1 | 15 | TRBJ1-2 | TRBV2 | .
TGTGCCAGCAGCCAAGTTCCGTCGTCCTCCACAGATACGCAGTATTTT | CASSQVPSSSTDTQYF | . | 16 | TRBJ2-3 | TRBV4-2 | .
TGTGCCAGCACCCTCATGAGCGGGAGCGACACCGGGGAGCTGTTTTTT | CASTLMSGSDTGELFF | TRBD2 | 16 | TRBJ2-2 | TRBV7-9 | .
TGCGCCAGCAGCCAGTGGTGGGTCAGGGGACGCTCACCCCTCCACTTT | CASSQWWVRGRSPLHF | . | 16 | TRBJ1-6 | TRBV4-1 | .
TGTGCCAGCAGGGGGACTAGCGGCCAAGAGACCCAGTACTTC | CASRGTSGQETQYF | TRBD2 | 14 | TRBJ2-5 | TRBV28 | once
TGTGCTAGCAGCCTATGGACAGGGAACACCGGGGAGCTGTTTTTT | CASSLWTGNTGELFF | TRBD1 | 15 | TRBJ2-2 | TRBV7-7 | .
TGTGCCAGCAGCCCCCGGGGTAGCGGGAGGGTCTACAATGAGCAGTTCTTC | CASSPRGSGRVYNEQFF | TRBD2 | 17 | TRBJ2-1 | TRBV14 | .
TGCGCCAGCAGCCAAGTGGACAGGGCCTACGAGCAGTACTTC | CASSQVDRAYEQYF | TRBD1 | 14 | TRBJ2-7 | TRBV4-3 | .
TGTGCCAGCAGCTTAGCGCTCCAGGCCCCAGGGCAGTACTTC | CASSLALQAPGQYF | . | 14 | TRBJ2-7 | TRBV7-2 | .
TGCGCCAGCAGCCAAGATGTGGCAGGGGGATACCTCAATCAGCCCCAGCATTTT | CASSQDVAGGYLNQPQHF | TRBD1 | 18 | TRBJ1-5 | TRBV4-1 | .
TGTTCCAGCAGCGGGGGGGGACAGGTGCTTGGAGATACGCAGTATTTT | CSSSGGGQVLGDTQYF | TRBD2 | 16 | TRBJ2-3 | TRBV7-9 | .